This TCR beta chain was sequenced in a study of blood T cell repertoires in COVID-19 (dated by TCRdb to the early 2020s). Study-wide context: Samples covering the acute and convalescent phases of COVID-19 were provided by collaborators in the United States, Italy and Spain. Subjects who had been exposed to COVID-19, were actively infected with it, or had recovered from it provided the deeply sampled blood TCRbeta repertoires that made up the dataset. Where available, HLA class I and class II types were obtained from metadata supplied by the sample provider rather than from assay-based typing. The material from the prospective study consisted of cDNA or gDNA derived from T cells, B-cell-depleted T cells, or PBMCs. The sample metadata nearly always contained a de-identified subject ID, COVID-19 status, age in years and sex. The repertoires were made available in a free public database intended to serve as a resource for research on the immune response to SARS-CoV-2. The samples were drawn from two sources: the first 160 participants of the ongoing ImmuneRACE study, and 950 to 1,500 subjects contributed by 6 global collaborators.

Regarding this clone: It has no known antigen specificity. Per-base qualities were not stored, and no clone one base away is much larger.

Results and caveats for the whole study, not just this receptor: Clinical and demographic metadata were provided uncurated, with the amount varying by source and participant.

The collaborating institutions used their own protocols to collect whole blood in K2EDTA tubes. For TCRbeta analysis, collaborators shipped samples as frozen whole blood, isolated PBMCs, or DNA extracted from either of those sample types. TCRbeta CDR3 regions were amplified from genomic DNA by means of the immunoSEQ Assay, a bias-controlled multiplex PCR. Concerning the study's data processing: The number of nucleated cells in each sample was estimated from the amplification of reference gene primers within the assay. To quantify the absolute abundance of each unique TCRbeta CDR3 rearrangement, sequence reads were collapsed and filtered. For each sample, productive Simpson clonality was calculated as the square root of Simpson's diversity index across productive rearrangements. TCRdb provides this immuneACCESS table in a form limited to in-frame rearrangements. Some clones are lacking; in checked studies, under half of them reflect an unresolved V gene, and why the rest are absent is not known. V, J and clone size are taken as reported in that table, and D and trimming were inferred from the DNA itself. A total of 40,000 to 55,000 clones appear in this sample, 82% of them only once. The ten largest clonotypes hold more than 4% of the sample.

The sequencing input was peripheral blood. The source is a woman aged 70-85 years with acute or convalescent COVID-19.

The nucleotide sequence is TGTGCCAGCAGCTTTTCCCAGTACACCGGGGAGCTGTTTTTT. This codes for CASSFSQYTGELFF. Recombination connected TRBV11-3 to TRBJ2-2, with no confidently assigned D gene. The CDR3 measures 14 amino acids from cysteine to phenylalanine. Only the CDR3 portion is preserved as DNA: 42 bases, with reading frame beginning at the first base. Between the V and J ends, shortened by 3 bases and 3 bases respectively, the junction contains 8 bases. CDR1 is given as SGHNT and CDR2 as YENEEA, both from the germline V gene.